These T cell receptor beta chains were read from a single sample in a study of cytomegalovirus exposure and HLA in healthy donors. Profiled with immunoSEQ multiplex PCR; TCRdb holds only in-frame clones, not every one. The data contain a few hundred thousand clones, approximately 80% of them singletons. The sequenced sample consisted of PBMCs. These receptors were taken from a woman aged 55-70 years in good health and CMV-seropositive. CDR3s include the opening cysteine and the closing phenylalanine or tryptophan. Each record gives: V gene, D gene, CDR3 protein. A D gene is named only where the DNA matches it firmly.

TRBV5-4 TRBD1 CASSSPGQGANNEQFF
TRBV19 - CASSPQGSTEAFF
TRBV4-1 - CASSQEGVEQYF
TRBV30 TRBD2 CAWGAGTTYEQYF
TRBV7-3 TRBD2 CASSRTLLAGLDTQYF
TRBV6-6 TRBD1 CASSYSDRGSEYGYTF
TRBV6-4 TRBD2 CASSPSGVTGELFF
TRBV5-1 - CASSLQRDEQFF
TRBV19 - CASSWVPSTGGYTF
TRBV6-1 TRBD1 CASSRPGQNSEAFF
TRBV6-5 - CASTEDSYNEQFF
TRBV10-3 - CAIKLDSNSGNTIYF
TRBV2 - CASEWSPGYTF
TRBV5-1 TRBD2 CASSPASGRASDTQYF
TRBV5-4 TRBD2 CASSWSRGESSYNEQFF
TRBV11-2 - CATGRDFQETQYF
TRBV5-8 - CASSSGIGNLITDTQYF
TRBV5-1 TRBD2 CASSLRTSGDNEQFF
TRBV6-1 - CASSEYRDSKNIQYF
TRBV28 TRBD1 CATRDRGQETQYF
TRBV28 - CASSLIGDTEAFF
TRBV5-1 TRBD1 CASSTDRTYGYTF
TRBV7-3 TRBD2 CASSLGRPGANVLTF
TRBV6-1 - CASSRSSGTEAFF
TRBV19 - CASSTSDGGTGELFF
TRBV5-1 - CASSLEAERFF
TRBV19 - CASSMGTSGYNEQFF
TRBV5-1 TRBD1 CASSLGTGVQNEQFF
TRBV7-9 - CASSLVTLNTGELFF
TRBV7-9 - CASSSRGYEQYF
TRBV6-5 TRBD1 CASSYLSTGIPYGYTF
TRBV27 - CASSDSMNNYGYTF
TRBV7-9 - CASSASGLSYEQYF
TRBV29-1 - CSVEGLTGSSYEQYF
TRBV9 TRBD1 CASSVEGQTDTQYF
TRBV9 TRBD2 CASTLAGGPVASTGELFF
TRBV6-5 - CASRTQGVTPEAFF
TRBV6-6 - CASSYGRGTLPDTQYF
TRBV9 - CASSVELRGARDNEQFF